The 21 T cell receptor beta chains below all came from one sample that was sequenced in a study of cytomegalovirus exposure and HLA in healthy donors. The PCR used 60 Vbeta and 13 Jbeta primers. Assay: immunoSEQ multiplex PCR; the TCRdb copy retains only in-frame clones and omits some. The listing records approximately 70,000 clones. The sequenced sample was PBMCs. These receptors came from a woman in her 30s in good health and CMV-seronegative.

The chain is built from TRBV9 and TRBJ1-3; D gene uncertain. Per germline, CDR1 SGDLS and CDR2 YYNGEE. The length of the CDR3 is 16 residues. Trimming pared 0 bases from V and 0 bases from J, leaving 10 bases between. As DNA, the CDR3 is TGTGCCAGCAGCGTAGACGGCGGGCGCTCTGGAAACACCATATATTTT. This translates into CASSVDGGRSGNTIYF.

V and J are TRBV7-3 and TRBJ1-4; the D is unclear. The CDR3 runs to 15 residues. Germline V CDR1 and CDR2: SGHTA, FQGTGA. The V end was cut by 5 bases, the J end by 0 bases, with 10 bases between. The CDR3, as DNA: TGTGCCAGCAGCCCGGAGATAGCAACTAATGAAAAACTGTTTTTT. It is translated as CASSPEIATNEKLFF.

The V gene is TRBV28, the J gene TRBJ1-2; 11 bases map to TRBD1. In germline, CDR1 is MDHEN, CDR2 SYDVKM. V lost 6 bases and J lost 5; bases outside the gene matches: 11. The length of the CDR3 is 16 residues. The CDR3 nucleotides read TGTGCCAGCAGCACTAAGGACAGGGGGCTTCGGTATGGCTACACCTTC. The encoded protein is CASSTKDRGLRYGYTF.

The rearrangement uses TRBV4-3 and TRBJ1-5, with D possibly being TRBD1 (6 bases). Trimming shortened V by 1 base and J by 5 bases, and 9 bases separated the two germline ends. Germline values: CDR1 LGHNA, CDR2 YSLEER. This CDR3 is 14 amino acids long. CDR3 sequence reads: CASSQVGGDQPQHF. The DNA for the CDR3 is TGCGCCAGCAGCCAAGTAGGGGGGGATCAGCCCCAGCATTTT.

The chain combines TRBV20-1 with TRBJ1-5, with 8 bases fitting TRBD1. V lost 5 bases and J lost 11; bases outside the gene matches: 5. From germline, CDR1 is DFQATT and CDR2 SNEGSKA (reference sequence). The CDR3 is made up of 11 amino acids. The CDR3 here is CSAGTGTAQHF. CDR3 in DNA: TGCAGTGCTGGGACAGGAACGGCCCAGCATTTT.

J is TRBJ2-2 and V is TRBV7-9, with unresolved D. Trimming removed 9 bases at V and 7 bases at J, with 9 bases between. CDR1 and CDR2 from the germline V gene are SEHNR and FQNEAQ (reference sequence). This CDR3 has 11 amino acids. The CDR3: CARSEDGELFF. Written as DNA, the CDR3 is TGTGCCAGAAGCGAGGACGGGGAGCTGTTTTTT.

The chain combines TRBV5-4 with TRBJ1-1, with D perhaps TRBD1 (5 bases). Per germline, CDR1 SGHNT and CDR2 YYREEE (reference sequence). The V and J ends lost 2 bases and 1 base respectively, with 9 bases between them. This CDR3 is 14 amino acids long. For the CDR3, the DNA is TGTGCCAGCAGCTTTACAGGAGAGAACACTGAAGCTTTCTTT. As protein: CASSFTGENTEAFF.

V usage is TRBV10-3 and J usage is TRBJ1-4; no clear D gene. This CDR3 region has 14 residues. CDR1 and CDR2 from the germline V gene are ENHRY and SYGVKD. Trimming left V 0 bases short and J 7 bases short, with 9 bases between. DNA of the CDR3: TGTGCCATCAGTGAGTCCCGGGTGGGTGAAAAACTGTTTTTT. It specifies CAISESRVGEKLFF.

V and J are TRBV1 and TRBJ2-7; the DNA was not compared with TRBD1, the D call given in the table. TRBV1 is a known pseudogene. CDR3 length: 14 residues. The CDR3 region is CTWRKGCPSYEQYF. CDR3 DNA: TGCACCTGGCGGAAGGGGTGCCCTTCCTACGAGCAGTACTTC.

The V call is TRBV19, the J call TRBJ2-7; TRBD1 matches at 10 bases. Trimming removed 5 bases from V and 5 bases from J; junction bases left unmatched: 9. CDR1 is LNHDA, CDR2 SQIVND, per germline (reference sequence). This CDR3 region has 15 residues. CDR3 nucleotide sequence: TGTGCCAGTAGTTCGCGGGACAGGGGAAAGCACGAGCAGTACTTC. It encodes CASSSRDRGKHEQYF.

The chain carries TRBV19 and TRBJ2-7; 15 bases map to TRBD2. The CDR3 consists of 16 residues. The trim removed 5 bases at V and 3 bases at J, leaving 5 bases unmatched. CDR1 is LNHDA and CDR2 is SQIVND in the germline V gene (reference sequence). The CDR3 DNA is TGTGCCAGTAGTGGCGGGACTAGCGGGGGGCGCTACGAGCAGTACTTC. Its translation is CASSGGTSGGRYEQYF.

About this clone: The sample contains more than one DNA sequence encoding this CDR3. V gene TRBV30 combines with J gene TRBJ1-5; no reliable D call. Per germline, CDR1 GTSNPN and CDR2 SVGIG (reference sequence). The CDR3 consists of 16 residues. Trimming took 0 bases from V and 6 from J, leaving 18 bases between them. The DNA for the CDR3 is TGTGCCTGGAGTGTAAAGGGCCCAAGAGAGGGTCAGCCCCAGCATTTT. Residues: CAWSVKGPREGQPQHF.

V is TRBV18 and J is TRBJ2-7, with TRBD2 identical over 9 bases. The V gene end was trimmed by 4 bases and the J gene end by 5 bases; junction bases not matched to a gene: 6. Germline CDR1 and CDR2: KGHSH and LQKENI. The CDR3 consists of 14 residues. As DNA, the CDR3 is TGTGCCAGCTCACTCGGACTAGCGCCAGACGAGCAGTACTTC. It yields the protein CASSLGLAPDEQYF.

The chain recombines TRBV7-9 with TRBJ1-2; D is possibly TRBD1 (6 bases). The CDR3 covers 14 residues. Germline values: CDR1 SEHNR, CDR2 FQNEAQ (reference sequence). V lost 1 base and J 6 bases, leaving 12 bases between the germline ends. The DNA of the CDR3 is TGTGCCAGCAGCTTAGTAATGGGGGCGGATGGCTACACCTTC. The encoded protein is CASSLVMGADGYTF. The full variable domain, rest sourced from reference TRBV7-9 and TRBJ1-2, is DTGVSQNPRHKITKRGQNVTFRCDPISEHNRLYWYRQTLGQGPEFLTYFQNEAQLEKSRLLSDRFSAERPKGSFSTLEIQRTEQGDSAMYLCASSLVMGADGYTFGSGTRLTVV.

This chain connects TRBV9 to TRBJ2-1, with TRBD1 matching 7 bases. Germline V lookup: CDR1 SGDLS, CDR2 YYNGEE. The CDR3 extends over 14 amino acids. Unmatched junction bases numbered 7, after V lost 4 bases and J lost 6 bases. This chain's CDR3 is CASSSRGKFNEQFF. The CDR3 nucleotides read TGTGCCAGCAGCTCCAGGGGGAAGTTCAATGAGCAGTTCTTC.

This sequence joins TRBV7-2 and TRBJ1-6; 7 bases align to TRBD1. The ends lost 4 bases at V and 5 bases at J; junction bases unmatched: 5. Germline V gene sequence: CDR1 SGHTA, CDR2 FQGNSA. The CDR3 is 15 amino acids. The CDR3 loop reads CASSSQGQNNSPLHF. The CDR3 coding sequence is TGTGCCAGCAGCTCCCAGGGACAGAATAATTCACCCCTCCACTTT.

This chain connects TRBV15 to TRBJ1-1, with a weak D call TRBD1 (6 bases). Trimming removed 1 base at V and 5 bases at J, with 17 bases between. This CDR3 is built from 16 residues. From germline, CDR1 is LNHNV and CDR2 YYDKDF (reference sequence). The CDR3: CATSRGLAGDGTEAFF. CDR3 nucleotide sequence: TGTGCCACCAGCAGAGGGTTGGCAGGGGATGGGACTGAAGCTTTCTTT.

This chain connects TRBV28 to TRBJ2-7, with 9 bases that match TRBD2. The CDR3 sequence is 16 residues long. The germline gives CDR1 MDHEN, CDR2 SYDVKM. V dropped 5 bases and J dropped 3; count of bases not matched to a gene: 11. CDR3 amino acids: CASSPRRREGRYEQYF. In DNA form, the CDR3 reads TGTGCCAGCAGTCCACGACGGCGGGAGGGTCGCTACGAGCAGTACTTC.

J is TRBJ2-7 and V is TRBV4-2; no firm D call. This CDR3 has 15 residues. Germline V lookup: CDR1 LGHNA, CDR2 YNFKEQ. The ends were cut back, 0 bases at V and 2 bases at J, with 11 bases in the middle. The CDR3 nucleotides read TGTGCCAGCAGCCAAGAGTTCGGCGGTCCCTACGAGCAGTACTTC. Protein product: CASSQEFGGPYEQYF.

V gene TRBV4-1 combines with J gene TRBJ1-1; D unresolved. Trimming shortened V by 6 bases and J by 11 bases, and 16 bases separated the two germline ends. Germline V gives CDR1 MGHRA, CDR2 YSYEKL. The CDR3 has 12 residues. CDR3 nucleotide sequence: TGCGCCAGCAGGCACCTGGGTGCGGAGGCTTTCTTT. It yields the protein CASRHLGAEAFF.

The CDR3 DNA reads TGTGCCAGCAGTTACGGGGGGGGAGTGGAGCAAGAAAAACTGTTTTTT. It encodes CASSYGGGVEQEKLFF. This chain joins TRBV6-5 and TRBJ1-4; a weak D match, TRBD1 (5 bases). Looked up from germline, CDR1 is MNHEY and CDR2 is SVGAGI. The CDR3 is made up of 16 amino acids. Deletions cut 2 bases from V and 8 bases from J, with 18 bases between.